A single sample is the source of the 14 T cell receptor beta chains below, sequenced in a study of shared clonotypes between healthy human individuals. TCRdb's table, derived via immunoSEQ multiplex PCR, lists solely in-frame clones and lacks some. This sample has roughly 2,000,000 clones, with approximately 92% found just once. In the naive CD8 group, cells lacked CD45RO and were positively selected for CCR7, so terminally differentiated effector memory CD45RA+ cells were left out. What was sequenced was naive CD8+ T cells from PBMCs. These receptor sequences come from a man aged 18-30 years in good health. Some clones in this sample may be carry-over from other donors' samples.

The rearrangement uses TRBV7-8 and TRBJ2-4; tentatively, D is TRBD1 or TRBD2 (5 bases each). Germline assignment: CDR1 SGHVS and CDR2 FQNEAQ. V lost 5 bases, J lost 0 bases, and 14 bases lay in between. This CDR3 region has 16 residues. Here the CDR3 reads CASSARRDVAKNIQYF. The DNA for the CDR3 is TGTGCCAGCAGCGCCCGTCGGGACGTAGCCAAAAACATTCAGTACTTC.

The CDR3 is CASRDAPAGANVLTF. DNA for the CDR3: TGTGCCAGCCGGGACGCTCCAGCAGGGGCCAACGTCCTGACTTTC. The chain carries TRBV6-1 and TRBJ2-6; D may correspond to TRBD1 or TRBD2 (5 bases each). The germline V gene encodes CDR1 MNHNS and CDR2 SASEGT. The CDR3 covers 15 residues. Trimming shortened V by 8 bases and J by 4 bases, and 15 bases separated the two germline ends.

CDR3 nucleotides: TGTGCCAGCAGCTCATCCTGGGCGACGACCTACGAGCAGTACTTC. Protein sequence: CASSSSWATTYEQYF. The chain combines TRBV21-1 with TRBJ2-7; the listed D gene, TRBD1, was not tested against the DNA. TRBV21-1 is flagged as a pseudogene. The CDR3 totals 15 residues.

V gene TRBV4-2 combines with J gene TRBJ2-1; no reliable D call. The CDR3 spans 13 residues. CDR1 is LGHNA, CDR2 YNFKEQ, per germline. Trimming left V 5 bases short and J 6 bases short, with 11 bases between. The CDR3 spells CASSTPGGNEQFF. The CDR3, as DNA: TGTGCCAGCAGCACCCCGGGCGGCAATGAGCAGTTCTTC.

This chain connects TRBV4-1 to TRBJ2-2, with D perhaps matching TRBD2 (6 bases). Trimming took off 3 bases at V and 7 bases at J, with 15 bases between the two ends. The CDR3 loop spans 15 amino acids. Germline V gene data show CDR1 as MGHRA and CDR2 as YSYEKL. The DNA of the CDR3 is TGCGCCAGCAGCCAGCCCGCGGGAAGGAACGGGGAGCTGTTTTTT. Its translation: CASSQPAGRNGELFF.

The chain's CDR3 is CASSIELSGYGYTF. CDR3 DNA sequence: TGTGCCAGTAGTATCGAGCTCTCGGGCTATGGCTACACCTTC. The V gene is TRBV19, the J gene TRBJ1-2; D is undetermined. Germline V gene lookup returns CDR1 LNHDA and CDR2 SQIVND (reference sequence). Between the trimmed V and J ends, which lost 3 bases and 4 bases, there was a span of 12 bases. The CDR3 loop spans 14 amino acids.

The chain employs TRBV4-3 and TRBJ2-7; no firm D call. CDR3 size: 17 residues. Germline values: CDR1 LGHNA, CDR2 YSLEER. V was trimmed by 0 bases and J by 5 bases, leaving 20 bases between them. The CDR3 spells CASSQDSYEHSSHEQYF. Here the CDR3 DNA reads TGCGCCAGCAGCCAAGATAGCTACGAGCACTCTTCCCACGAGCAGTACTTC.

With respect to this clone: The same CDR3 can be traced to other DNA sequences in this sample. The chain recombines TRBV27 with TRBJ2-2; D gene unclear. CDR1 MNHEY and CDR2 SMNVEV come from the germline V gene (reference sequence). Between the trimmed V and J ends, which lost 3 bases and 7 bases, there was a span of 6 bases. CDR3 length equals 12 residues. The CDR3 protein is CASSLNGGELFF. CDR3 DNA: TGTGCCAGCAGTTTGAACGGCGGGGAGCTGTTTTTT.

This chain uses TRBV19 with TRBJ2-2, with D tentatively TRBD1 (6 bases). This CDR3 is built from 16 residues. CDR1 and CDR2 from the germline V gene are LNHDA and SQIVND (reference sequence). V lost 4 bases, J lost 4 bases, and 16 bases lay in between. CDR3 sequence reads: CASSTYPGQATGELFF. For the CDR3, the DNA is TGTGCCAGTAGTACTTATCCGGGACAAGCCACCGGGGAGCTGTTTTTT. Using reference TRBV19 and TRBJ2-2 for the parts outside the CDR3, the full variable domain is DGGITQSPKYLFRKEGQNVTLSCEQNLNHDAMYWYRQDPGQGLRLIYYSQIVNDFQKGDIAEGYSVSREKKESFPLTVTSAQKNPTAFYLCASSTYPGQATGELFFGEGSRLTVL.

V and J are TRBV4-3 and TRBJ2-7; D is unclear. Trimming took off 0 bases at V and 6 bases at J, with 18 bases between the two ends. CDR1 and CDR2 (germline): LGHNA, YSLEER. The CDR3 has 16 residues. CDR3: CASSQDGPRLSGEQYF. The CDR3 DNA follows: TGCGCCAGCAGCCAAGATGGACCCAGGTTGTCGGGCGAGCAGTACTTC.

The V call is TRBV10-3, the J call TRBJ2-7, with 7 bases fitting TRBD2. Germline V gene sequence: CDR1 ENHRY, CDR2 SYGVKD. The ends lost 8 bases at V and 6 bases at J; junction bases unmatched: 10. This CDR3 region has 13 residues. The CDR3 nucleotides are TGTGCCATCCACAGCGGGAATGCTGGCGAGCAGTACTTC. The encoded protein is CAIHSGNAGEQYF.

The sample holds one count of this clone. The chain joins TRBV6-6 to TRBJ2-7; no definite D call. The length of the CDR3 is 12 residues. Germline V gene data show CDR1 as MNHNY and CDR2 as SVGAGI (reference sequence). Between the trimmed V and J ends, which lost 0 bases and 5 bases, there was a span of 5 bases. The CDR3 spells CASSYSVHEQYF. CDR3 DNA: TGTGCCAGCAGTTACTCGGTCCACGAGCAGTACTTC.

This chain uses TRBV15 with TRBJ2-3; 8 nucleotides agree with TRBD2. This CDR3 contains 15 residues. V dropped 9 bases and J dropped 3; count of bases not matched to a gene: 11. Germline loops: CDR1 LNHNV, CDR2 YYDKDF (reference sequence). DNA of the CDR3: TGTGCCACTGCTTACCGGGAGGGGAGAACAGATACGCAGTATTTT. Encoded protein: CATAYREGRTDTQYF.

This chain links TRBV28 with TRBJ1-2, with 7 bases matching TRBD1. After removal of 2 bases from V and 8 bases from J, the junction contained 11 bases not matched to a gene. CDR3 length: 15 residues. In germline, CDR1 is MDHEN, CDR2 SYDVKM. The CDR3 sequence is CASSLHSGTALGYTF. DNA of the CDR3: TGTGCCAGCAGTTTACATTCCGGGACAGCTCTAGGCTACACCTTC.